The next 30 T cell receptor beta chains were all read from a single sample in a study of CD8+CD57+ T cells in acquired aplastic anemia. The template used for profiling TCR beta VDJ and CDR3 was genomic DNA. Each CDR3 protein is one row after TCRdb ran MiXCR on the reads. Of about 130,000 distinct CDR3 sequences listed, about 46% are singletons. The sequenced sample was sorted CD4+, CD8+, or CD8+CD57+ T cells (not recorded which) from PBMCs. These receptors originate from a human donor in good health, serving as a control.

V and J are TRBV7-6 and TRBJ2-1; tentatively, D is TRBD1 (5 bases). With 1 base removed from V and 9 bases from J, the gap between germline ends came to 10 bases. Germline V gene data show CDR1 as SGHVS and CDR2 as FNYEAQ. CDR3 length equals 13 residues. CDR3 loop: CASSLERGTEQFF. The CDR3 DNA reads TGTGCCAGCAGCTTAGAAAGGGGCACTGAGCAGTTCTTC.

The sample holds many counts of this clonotype. V is TRBV4-3 and J is TRBJ2-3; D might be TRBD2 (6 bases). CDR1 LGHNA and CDR2 YSLEER come from the germline V gene. The CDR3 runs 16 residues. The germline V and J ends were trimmed by 4 bases and 6 bases, with 20 bases remaining between them. The CDR3 DNA sequence: TGCGCCAGCAGCCGCGGGGTCCCCCCAGCCAGGGATACGCAGTATTTT. It codes for CASSRGVPPARDTQYF.

This clonotype was observed many times. V usage is TRBV5-1 and J usage is TRBJ2-5; D uncertain. CDR3 size: 12 residues. Germline V lookup: CDR1 SGHRS, CDR2 YFSETQ. Deletions cut 0 bases from V and 3 bases from J, with 3 bases between. CDR3 nucleotides: TGCGCCAGCAGCTTGGCCGAAGAGACCCAGTACTTC. Translation: CASSLAEETQYF.

V is TRBV10-3 and J is TRBJ1-5; 11 bases match TRBD1. Unmatched junction bases numbered 7, after V lost 4 bases and J lost 5 bases. CDR1 ENHRY and CDR2 SYGVKD come from the germline V gene. The CDR3 covers 16 residues. CDR3 sequence: CAISGWTGGKDQPQHF. CDR3 DNA: TGTGCCATCAGTGGCTGGACAGGGGGCAAAGATCAGCCCCAGCATTTT.

This clonotype has a handful of counts. CDR3 sequence (DNA): TGTGCCATCAGCGGGACAGCGAAGAATTCACCCCTCCACTTT. The encoded protein is CAISGTAKNSPLHF. This chain links TRBV10-3 with TRBJ1-6, with TRBD1 matching 7 bases. The junction had 6 bases not matched to a gene; V was cut back by 6 bases and J by 7 bases. The CDR3 contains 14 residues. The germline CDR1 and CDR2 sequences are ENHRY and SYGVKD.

The chain uses TRBV29-1 and TRBJ2-7, with D possibly being TRBD1 or TRBD2 (5 bases each). CDR3 length equals 13 residues. Germline V CDR1 and CDR2: SQVTM, ANQGSEA. V lost 4 bases and J lost 1, with 11 bases in between. The chain's CDR3 is CSVGDGESYEQYF. CDR3 nucleotides: TGCAGCGTTGGGGACGGGGAGTCCTACGAGCAGTACTTC.

The chain combines TRBV7-2 with TRBJ1-2; 9 bases line up with TRBD1. This CDR3 has 13 amino acids. With 3 bases clipped from V and 6 bases from J, the junction kept 2 bases outside the gene matches. Germline V gene data show CDR1 as SGHTA and CDR2 as FQGNSA. The CDR3 bases are TGTGCCAGCAGCTTGGACAGGGGCCATGGCTACACCTTC. Its translation: CASSLDRGHGYTF.

This clonotype has at least ten counts. The rearrangement uses TRBV2 and TRBJ1-3, with D maybe TRBD1 (5 bases). V was shortened by 4 bases and J by 2 bases, with 9 bases between the two germline ends. CDR1 is SNHLY and CDR2 is FYNNEI in the germline V gene. This CDR3 comprises 14 residues. The CDR3 coding sequence is TGTGCCAGCAGTGGAGCCAGGGCTGGAAACACCATATATTTT. Its translation: CASSGARAGNTIYF.

V usage is TRBV9 and J usage is TRBJ1-2; possibly TRBD1 for D (6 bases). This CDR3 is 14 amino acids long. Germline V gene lookup returns CDR1 SGDLS and CDR2 YYNGEE. With 0 bases removed from V and 6 bases from J, the gap between germline ends came to 12 bases. The CDR3 DNA follows: TGTGCCAGCAGCGTAGATTCAGGGGAGGATGGCTACACCTTC. Translated: CASSVDSGEDGYTF.

The rearrangement links TRBV15 to TRBJ2-1; D unclear. The V gene's germline CDR1 is LNHNV and CDR2 YYDKDF (reference sequence). Trimming took 1 base from V and 4 from J, leaving 5 bases between them. The CDR3 is made up of 13 amino acids. CDR3 residues: CATSRVGYNEQFF. Here the CDR3 DNA reads TGTGCCACCAGCAGAGTAGGATACAATGAGCAGTTCTTC.

The chain joins TRBV10-3 to TRBJ2-5; tentative D call: TRBD1 (5 bases). CDR3 length: 13 amino acids. Germline V lookup: CDR1 ENHRY, CDR2 SYGVKD. Trimming removed 6 bases from V and 5 bases from J, with 13 bases in between. This CDR3 is CAISPQGGETQYF. CDR3 sequence (DNA): TGTGCCATCAGCCCCCAGGGCGGCGAGACCCAGTACTTC.

The chain carries TRBV11-2 and TRBJ2-7; TRBD1 matches 11 bases. Germline V gene sequence: CDR1 SGHAT, CDR2 FQNNGV. The CDR3 consists of 15 residues. Trimming took 3 bases from V and 4 from J; bases not matched to a gene: 5. CDR3 residues: CASSFQGQGDYEQYF. The CDR3 DNA reads TGTGCCAGCAGCTTTCAGGGACAGGGGGATTACGAGCAGTACTTC. Full variable domain (remainder filled in from reference TRBV11-2 and TRBJ2-7): EAGVAQSPRYKIIEKRQSVAFWCNPISGHATLYWYQQILGQGPKLLIQFQNNGVVDDSQLPKDRFSAERLKGVDSTLKIQPAKLEDSAVYLCASSFQGQGDYEQYFGPGTRLTVT.

V and J are TRBV15 and TRBJ1-6; 9 bases agree with TRBD1. Germline V gives CDR1 LNHNV, CDR2 YYDKDF (reference sequence). The CDR3 loop spans 15 amino acids. The ends lost 3 bases at V and 10 bases at J; junction bases unmatched: 7. Here the CDR3 reads CATSSQGQGDSPLHF. As DNA, the CDR3 is TGTGCCACCAGCAGCCAGGGACAGGGCGACTCACCCCTCCACTTT.

This clonotype showed up many times. The chain recombines TRBV6-1 with TRBJ2-7; 7 nucleotides line up with TRBD1. The V gene's germline CDR1 is MNHNS and CDR2 SASEGT. V lost 0 bases, J lost 9 bases, and 11 bases stayed unmatched. CDR3 length equals 15 residues. In nucleotides, the CDR3 is TGTGCCAGCAGTGAAGCGGCAGGACAGGCCTTTCGGCAGTACTTC. This gives the protein CASSEAAGQAFRQYF.

The chain recombines TRBV6-5 with TRBJ2-1; 10 bases match TRBD2. CDR3 length equals 15 residues. With 2 bases clipped from V and 7 bases from J, the junction kept 5 bases outside the gene matches. Looked up from germline, CDR1 is MNHEY and CDR2 is SVGAGI. The chain's CDR3 is CASSYGLAGANEQFF. DNA of the CDR3: TGTGCCAGCAGTTACGGCCTAGCGGGGGCTAATGAGCAGTTCTTC.

This clonotype was recorded at least ten times. The chain employs TRBV6-6 and TRBJ2-7; D gene unclear. Trimming stripped 3 bases from V and 1 base from J, with 13 bases between. CDR1 MNHNY and CDR2 SVGAGI come from the germline V gene (reference sequence). CDR3 length equals 15 residues. This CDR3 is CASSYGYSQSYEQYF. The CDR3 nucleotides read TGTGCCAGCAGTTATGGGTACAGTCAATCCTACGAGCAGTACTTC.

In its sample, this clonotype was seen a few times. This rearrangement joins TRBV6-1 to TRBJ1-1; TRBD1 matches at 10 bases. This CDR3 is built from 15 residues. Per germline, CDR1 MNHNS and CDR2 SASEGT. V shed 8 bases and J 0 bases; nucleotides not matched to a gene: 6. The CDR3 DNA is TGTGCCAGCGGCCGACAGGGGGCTTTGAACACTGAAGCTTTCTTT. Its translation is CASGRQGALNTEAFF.

This CDR3 reads CASSLSGHGNSPLHF. CDR3 nucleotide sequence: TGCGCCAGCAGCTTGAGTGGGCACGGGAATTCACCCCTCCACTTT. The gene calls are TRBV5-1 and TRBJ1-6, with D uncertain. Germline V gene sequence: CDR1 SGHRS, CDR2 YFSETQ. This CDR3 spans 15 amino acids. With 1 base removed from V and 7 bases from J, the gap between germline ends came to 12 bases.

The chain combines TRBV24-1 with TRBJ1-5; D unresolved. This CDR3 has 14 residues. CDR1 and CDR2 from the germline V gene are KGHDR and SFDVKD. V was trimmed by 4 bases and J by 4 bases, leaving 10 bases between them. The CDR3 DNA follows: TGTGCCACCAGTGACAGGCTCTGGAATCAGCCCCAGCATTTT. Translated, it gives CATSDRLWNQPQHF.

This clonotype was observed a handful of times. J is TRBJ2-7 and V is TRBV7-2, with D hard to call. Germline V CDR1 and CDR2: SGHTA, FQGNSA. The CDR3 sequence is 13 residues long. Deletions cut 3 bases from V and 1 base from J, with 7 bases between. The CDR3 is CASSFSGSYEQYF. Written as DNA, the CDR3 is TGTGCCAGCAGCTTCAGTGGGTCCTACGAGCAGTACTTC.

This clonotype was seen at least ten times. This sequence joins TRBV5-4 and TRBJ1-2; D uncertain. The CDR3 extends over 14 amino acids. With 0 bases removed from V and 2 bases from J, the gap between germline ends came to 8 bases. Germline V gene sequence: CDR1 SGHNT, CDR2 YYREEE (reference sequence). DNA of the CDR3: TGTGCCAGCAGCTTGGTGGGCAGAAACTATGGCTACACCTTC. It translates to CASSLVGRNYGYTF.

As for this clonotype: The germline gene is not matched at one end of the junction; a read error may be the cause. The chain carries TRBV18 and TRBJ1-2, with 7 bases fitting TRBD1. This CDR3 contains 14 residues. Looked up from germline, CDR1 is KGHSH and CDR2 is LQKENI. CDR3: CAGSLTAGGDGYTF. CDR3 nucleotide sequence: TGTGCCGGCTCATTAACCGCAGGGGGTGATGGCTACACCTTC.

This clonotype was observed many times. The chain employs TRBV19 and TRBJ1-3; 8 bases match TRBD1. The CDR3 has 16 residues. The germline V gene has CDR1 LNHDA and CDR2 SQIVND (reference sequence). J lost 4 bases, V lost 9 bases, and 14 bases had no gene match. The CDR3 nucleotides read TGTGCCAGCCGGGGAGCCAGGGGGCCAGGGGGAAACACCATATATTTT. Translation gives CASRGARGPGGNTIYF.

J is TRBJ1-3 and V is TRBV18; TRBD1 agrees at 9 bases. Germline lookup yields CDR1 KGHSH and CDR2 LQKENI. The CDR3 extends over 15 amino acids. V trimming: 0 bases; J trimming: 5 bases; junction bases outside the gene matches: 2. CDR3 loop: CASSPPGQGRNTIYF. DNA for the CDR3: TGTGCCAGCTCACCACCGGGACAGGGTCGAAACACCATATATTTT.

This sequence joins TRBV29-1 and TRBJ1-3; D is unclear. The CDR3 runs to 13 residues. Germline V gene data show CDR1 as SQVTM and CDR2 as ANQGSEA. Trimming took 3 bases from V and 8 from J, leaving 14 bases between them. The CDR3 bases are TGCAGCGTTGAGACACCCCCAGGACACACCATATATTTT. It encodes CSVETPPGHTIYF.

V usage is TRBV10-3 and J usage is TRBJ1-1; unclear D gene. The CDR3 runs to 9 residues. CDR1 and CDR2 (germline): ENHRY, SYGVKD. V was clipped by 11 bases and J by 7 bases, with 8 bases between them. CDR3 protein: CASKGEAFF. The CDR3 coding sequence is TGTGCCTCCAAAGGTGAAGCTTTCTTT.

The V call is TRBV7-9, the J call TRBJ2-7; 8 bases line up with TRBD1. Trimming took 5 bases from V and 2 from J; bases not matched to a gene: 8. This CDR3 has 15 residues. Per the germline V gene, CDR1 is SEHNR and CDR2 is FQNEAQ (reference sequence). CDR3 sequence reads: CASSHGQGVPYEQYF. The CDR3 nucleotides read TGTGCCAGCAGCCATGGACAGGGAGTGCCCTACGAGCAGTACTTC. Drawing the rest from reference TRBV7-9 and TRBJ2-7, the complete variable domain is DTGVSQNPRHKITKRGQNVTFRCDPISEHNRLYWYRQTLGQGPEFLTYFQNEAQLEKSRLLSDRFSAERPKGSFSTLEIQRTEQGDSAMYLCASSHGQGVPYEQYFGPGTRLTVT.

Note on this clonotype: A clone one base away is much larger, so this may be a read error. J is TRBJ2-1 and V is TRBV11-1; D possibly matches TRBD1 or TRBD2 (7 bases each). Germline CDR1 and CDR2: SGHAT and FQDESV (reference sequence). The germline V and J ends were trimmed by 3 bases and 0 bases, with 18 bases remaining between them. There are 18 residues in the CDR3. The CDR3 loop is CASSFPQGGGGSYNEQFF. DNA for the CDR3: TGTGCCAGCAGCTTCCCTCAGGGGGGCGGGGGCTCCTACAATGAGCAGTTCTTC.

This chain's CDR3 is CASSLFKSVSSYEQYF. The CDR3 nucleotides read TGTGCCAGCAGCTTATTCAAGTCGGTGAGCTCCTACGAGCAGTACTTC. This chain links TRBV11-2 with TRBJ2-7; no clear D. V was trimmed by 2 bases and J by 0 bases, leaving 14 bases between them. CDR1 and CDR2 from the germline V gene are SGHAT and FQNNGV. The CDR3 covers 16 residues.

The genes are TRBV10-3 and TRBJ2-5; 16 bases agree with TRBD2. This CDR3 contains 16 residues. Germline V gene lookup returns CDR1 ENHRY and CDR2 SYGVKD. Trimming at V came to 11 bases and at J to 0 bases, leaving 6 bases not matched to a gene. CDR3 nucleotide sequence: TGTGCCTCAGGGACTAGCGGGAGGGAGTACCAAGAGACCCAGTACTTC. Translation gives CASGTSGREYQETQYF.